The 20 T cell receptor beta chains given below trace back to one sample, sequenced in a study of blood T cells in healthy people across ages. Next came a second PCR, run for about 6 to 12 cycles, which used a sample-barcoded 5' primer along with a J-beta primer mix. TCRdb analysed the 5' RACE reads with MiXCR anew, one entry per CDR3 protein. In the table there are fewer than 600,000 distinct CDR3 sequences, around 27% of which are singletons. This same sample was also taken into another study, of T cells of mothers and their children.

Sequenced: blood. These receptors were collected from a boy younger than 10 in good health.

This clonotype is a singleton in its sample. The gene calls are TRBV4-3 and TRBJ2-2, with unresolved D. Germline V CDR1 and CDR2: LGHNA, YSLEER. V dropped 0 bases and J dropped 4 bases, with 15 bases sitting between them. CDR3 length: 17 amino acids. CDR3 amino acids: CASSQDPLRHLTGELFF. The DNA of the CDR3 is TGCGCCAGCAGCCAAGATCCATTGCGTCACCTCACCGGGGAGCTGTTTTTT.

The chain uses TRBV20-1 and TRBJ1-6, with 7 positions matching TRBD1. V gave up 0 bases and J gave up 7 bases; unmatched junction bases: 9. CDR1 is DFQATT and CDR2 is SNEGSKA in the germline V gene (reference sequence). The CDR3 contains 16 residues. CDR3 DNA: TGCAGTGCTAGAGACCTTCGAGGGACAGCGAATTCACCCCTCCACTTT. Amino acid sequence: CSARDLRGTANSPLHF.

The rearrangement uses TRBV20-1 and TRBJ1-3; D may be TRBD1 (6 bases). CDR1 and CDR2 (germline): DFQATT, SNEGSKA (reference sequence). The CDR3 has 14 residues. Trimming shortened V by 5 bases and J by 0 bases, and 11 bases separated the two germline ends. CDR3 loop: CSAGGTCSGNTIYF. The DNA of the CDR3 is TGCAGTGCTGGAGGGACATGCTCTGGAAACACCATATATTTT.

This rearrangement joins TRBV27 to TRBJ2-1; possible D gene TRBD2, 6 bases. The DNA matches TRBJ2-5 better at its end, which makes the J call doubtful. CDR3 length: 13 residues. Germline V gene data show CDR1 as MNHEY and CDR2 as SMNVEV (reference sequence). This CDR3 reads CASSLSDYDAQYF. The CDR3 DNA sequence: TGTGCCAGCAGTTTATCGGACTACGACGCCCAGTACTTC.

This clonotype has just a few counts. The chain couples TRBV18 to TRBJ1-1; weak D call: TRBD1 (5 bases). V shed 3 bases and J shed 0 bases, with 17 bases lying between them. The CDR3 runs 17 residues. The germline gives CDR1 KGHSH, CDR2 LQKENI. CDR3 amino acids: CASSPGGTAHMNTEAFF. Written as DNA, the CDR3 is TGTGCCAGCTCACCGGGAGGGACGGCTCACATGAACACTGAAGCTTTCTTT.

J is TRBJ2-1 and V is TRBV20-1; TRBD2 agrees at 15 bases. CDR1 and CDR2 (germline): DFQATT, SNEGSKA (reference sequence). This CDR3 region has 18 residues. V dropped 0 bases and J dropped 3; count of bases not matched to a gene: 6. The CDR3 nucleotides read TGCAGTGCTAGAGATACGGGACTAGCGGGAGGTTACTACAATGAGCAGTTCTTC. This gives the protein CSARDTGLAGGYYNEQFF.

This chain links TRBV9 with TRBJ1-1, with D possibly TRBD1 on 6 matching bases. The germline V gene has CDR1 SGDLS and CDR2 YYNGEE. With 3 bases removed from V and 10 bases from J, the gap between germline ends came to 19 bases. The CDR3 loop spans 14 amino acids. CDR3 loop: CASSGGTGSGSAFF. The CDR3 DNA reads TGTGCCAGCAGCGGGGGTACAGGGTCGGGATCAGCTTTCTTT.

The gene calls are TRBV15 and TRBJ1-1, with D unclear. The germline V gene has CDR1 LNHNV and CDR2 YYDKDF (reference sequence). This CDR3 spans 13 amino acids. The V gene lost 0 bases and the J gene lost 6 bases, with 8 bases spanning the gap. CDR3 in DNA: TGTGCCACCAGCAGAGATGGGCAGGCTGAAGCTTTCTTT. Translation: CATSRDGQAEAFF.

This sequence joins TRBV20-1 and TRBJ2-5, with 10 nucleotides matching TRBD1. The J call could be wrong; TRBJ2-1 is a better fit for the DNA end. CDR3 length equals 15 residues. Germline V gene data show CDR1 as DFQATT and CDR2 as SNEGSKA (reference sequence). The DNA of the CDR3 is TGCAGTGCTAGAGACGGGACAGGGGTCGGCAATGAGCAGTTCTTC. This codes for CSARDGTGVGNEQFF.

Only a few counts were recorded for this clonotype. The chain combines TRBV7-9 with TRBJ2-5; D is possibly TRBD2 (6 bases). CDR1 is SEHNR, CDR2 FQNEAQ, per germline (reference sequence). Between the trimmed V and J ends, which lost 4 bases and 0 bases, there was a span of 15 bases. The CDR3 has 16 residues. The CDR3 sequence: CASSWGDWEYQETQYF. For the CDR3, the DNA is TGTGCCAGCAGCTGGGGGGACTGGGAGTACCAAGAGACCCAGTACTTC.

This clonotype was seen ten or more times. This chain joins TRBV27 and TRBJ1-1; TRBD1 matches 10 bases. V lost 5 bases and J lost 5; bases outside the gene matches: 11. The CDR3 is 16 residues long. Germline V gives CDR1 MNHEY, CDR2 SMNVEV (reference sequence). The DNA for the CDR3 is TGTGCCAGCAGTCCCACCCCGGACAGGGGGGTAACTGAAGCTTTCTTT. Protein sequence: CASSPTPDRGVTEAFF.

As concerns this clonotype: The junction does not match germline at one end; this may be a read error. CDR3 in DNA: TGCGCCAGCAGTTTGGGGCCGAGGGGACCTACTGGGGAGTTCTTC. Its translation: CASSLGPRGPTGEFF. The chain uses TRBV5-1 and TRBJ2-1, with D perhaps given as TRBD1 or TRBD2 (5 bases each). Germline CDR1 and CDR2: SGHRS and YFSETQ. The CDR3 spans 15 residues.

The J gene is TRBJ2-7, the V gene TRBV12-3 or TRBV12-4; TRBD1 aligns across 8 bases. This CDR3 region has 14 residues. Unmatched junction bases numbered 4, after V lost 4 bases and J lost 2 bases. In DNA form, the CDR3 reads TGTGCCAGCAGTTCTGACAGGGGCGCCTACGAGCAGTACTTC. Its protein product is CASSSDRGAYEQYF.

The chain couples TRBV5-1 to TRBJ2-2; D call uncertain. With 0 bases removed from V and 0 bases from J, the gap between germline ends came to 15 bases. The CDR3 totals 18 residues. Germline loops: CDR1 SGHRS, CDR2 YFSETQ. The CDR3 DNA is TGCGCCAGCAGCTTGGCCCCCCTTTTTAGGTCGAACACCGGGGAGCTGTTTTTT. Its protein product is CASSLAPLFRSNTGELFF.

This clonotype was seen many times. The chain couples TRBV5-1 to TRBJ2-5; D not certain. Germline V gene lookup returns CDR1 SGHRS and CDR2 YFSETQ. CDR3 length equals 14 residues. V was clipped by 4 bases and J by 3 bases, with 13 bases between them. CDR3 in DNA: TGCGCCAGCAGCAGGACGGGTTCTGAAGAGACCCAGTACTTC. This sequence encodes CASSRTGSEETQYF.

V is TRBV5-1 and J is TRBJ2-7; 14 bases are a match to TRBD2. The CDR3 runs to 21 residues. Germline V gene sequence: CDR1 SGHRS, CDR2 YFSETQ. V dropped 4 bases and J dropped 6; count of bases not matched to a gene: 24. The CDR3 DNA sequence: TGCGCCAGCAGCGCACAGGGGAATTGGACTAGCGGGAGGTCCCAGGATCCCGAGCAGTACTTC. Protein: CASSAQGNWTSGRSQDPEQYF.

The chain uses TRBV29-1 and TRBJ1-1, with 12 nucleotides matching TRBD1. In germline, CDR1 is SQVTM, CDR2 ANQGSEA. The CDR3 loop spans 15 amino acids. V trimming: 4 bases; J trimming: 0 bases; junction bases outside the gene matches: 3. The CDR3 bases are TGCAGCGTTGCCGGGACAGGGGGCTTGAACACTGAAGCTTTCTTT. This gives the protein CSVAGTGGLNTEAFF.

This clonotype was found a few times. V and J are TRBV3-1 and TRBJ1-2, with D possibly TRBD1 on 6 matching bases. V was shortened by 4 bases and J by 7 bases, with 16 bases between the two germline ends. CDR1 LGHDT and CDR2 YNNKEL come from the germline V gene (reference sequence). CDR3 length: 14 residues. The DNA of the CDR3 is TGTGCCAGCAGCCTCTTGGGGGGGGCTGGTGGCTACACCTTC. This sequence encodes CASSLLGGAGGYTF. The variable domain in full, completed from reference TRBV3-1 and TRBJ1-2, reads DTAVSQTPKYLVTQMGNDKSIKCEQNLGHDTMYWYKQDSKKFLKIMFSYNNKELIINETVPNRFSPKSPDKAHLNLHINSLELGDSAVYFCASSLLGGAGGYTFGSGTRLTVV.

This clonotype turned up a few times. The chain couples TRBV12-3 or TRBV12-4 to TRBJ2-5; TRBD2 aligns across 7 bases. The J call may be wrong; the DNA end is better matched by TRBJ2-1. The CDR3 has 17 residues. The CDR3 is CASSLVGWSSGYNEQFF. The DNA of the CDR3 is TGTGCCAGCAGTTTAGTGGGATGGTCTAGCGGTTACAATGAGCAGTTCTTC.

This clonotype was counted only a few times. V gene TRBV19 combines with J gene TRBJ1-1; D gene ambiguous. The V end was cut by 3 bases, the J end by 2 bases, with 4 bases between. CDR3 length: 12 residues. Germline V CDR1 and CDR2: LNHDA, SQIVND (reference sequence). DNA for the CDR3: TGTGCCAGTAGTATGGGAAACACTGAAGCTTTCTTT. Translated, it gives CASSMGNTEAFF.